This T cell receptor beta chain emerged from a study of T-cell reconstitution after alpha-beta-depleted transplantation in children. Regarding the study as a whole: It was surviving recipient T cells and thymic progenitors that gave some patients high TCRbeta diversity at day 60. After one year, T-cell counts and TCRbeta diversity mostly came from new T cells. Several hundred rapidly expanded clones from non-depleted graft cells reportedly supplied alpha-beta T cells about two months post-transplant.

Construction of the TCRbeta library involved unique molecular identifiers. Using its own MiXCR run on the PCR reads, TCRdb lists one record per CDR3 protein. The data contain about 610,000 distinct CDR3 sequences, over 25% of them singletons. This clonotype was seen a handful of times. Antigen unknown. The ends lost 0 bases at V and 10 bases at J; junction bases unmatched: 7. This CDR3 comprises 14 residues. The V gene's germline CDR1 is SGDLS and CDR2 YYNGEE. The sample was PBMCs, taken before TCRalphabeta/CD19-depleted stem cell transplant. This TCR derives from a boy under two years old with Wiskott-Aldrich syndrome, due to receive a stem cell transplant. V and J are TRBV9 and TRBJ2-4; the match to TRBD2 covers 7 bases. The CDR3 here is CASSVAMGGLIQYF. CDR3 nucleotides: TGTGCCAGCAGCGTAGCGATGGGGGGACTAATTCAGTACTTC.